These T cell receptor beta chains were read from a single sample in a study of T-cell memory formation after mild COVID-19. MiXCR, run by TCRdb on the 5' RACE reads, gives a single entry per CDR3 protein. The sample shows under 300,000 distinct CDR3 sequences, about 20% of them seen only once. Sequencing was done on a sample of PBMCs or a T cell subset sorted from them (not recorded which). All receptors derive from a man younger than 35 who had mild COVID-19 (a few samples of this study predate the infection). Cell type and time point are not known. The CDR3 runs from the conserved cysteine through the conserved F or W. The order of the fields is V gene, J gene, CDR3 protein.

V gene: TRBV2; J gene: TRBJ2-2; CDR3 protein: CASGPRRVGQGAGELFF
V gene: TRBV4-2; J gene: TRBJ2-3; CDR3 protein: CASSQGLDLAGVTDTQYF
V gene: TRBV6-5; J gene: TRBJ2-1; CDR3 protein: CASSWNGGDNEQFF
V gene: TRBV24-1; J gene: TRBJ2-5; CDR3 protein: CATSDFGDSDQETQYF
V gene: TRBV6-5; J gene: TRBJ1-1; CDR3 protein: CASIRSRVGNTEAFF
V gene: TRBV20-1; J gene: TRBJ2-5; CDR3 protein: CSHVAGGSETQYF
V gene: TRBV20-1; J gene: TRBJ2-5; CDR3 protein: CSASAGQETQYF
V gene: TRBV4-2; J gene: TRBJ2-3; CDR3 protein: CASSQASGGSTDTQYF
V gene: TRBV15; J gene: TRBJ1-5; CDR3 protein: CATTSAEGILSNQPQHF
V gene: TRBV13; J gene: TRBJ2-7; CDR3 protein: CASSLWGSFEQYF
V gene: TRBV4-2; J gene: TRBJ1-5; CDR3 protein: CASSQEAQIRSNQPQHF
V gene: TRBV7-2; J gene: TRBJ2-3; CDR3 protein: CASSLASGVDTQYF
V gene: TRBV5-6; J gene: TRBJ1-1; CDR3 protein: CASSLRGTNTEAFF
V gene: TRBV12-3/TRBV12-4; J gene: TRBJ1-1; CDR3 protein: CASSGLSEAFF
V gene: TRBV9; J gene: TRBJ2-1; CDR3 protein: CASSVEDSIYNEQFF
V gene: TRBV24-1; J gene: TRBJ2-5; CDR3 protein: CATSDSLTRETQYF
V gene: TRBV6-5; J gene: TRBJ2-7; CDR3 protein: CASSYYEGSEQYF
V gene: TRBV18; J gene: TRBJ2-1; CDR3 protein: CASSQYGQDHEQFF
V gene: TRBV7-3; J gene: TRBJ2-1; CDR3 protein: CASSPGTSVNEQFF
V gene: TRBV18; J gene: TRBJ2-3; CDR3 protein: CASSPRGGAETDTQYF
V gene: TRBV6-2/TRBV6-3; J gene: TRBJ2-2; CDR3 protein: CASTLWGAGELFF
V gene: TRBV7-9; J gene: TRBJ1-1; CDR3 protein: CASSLGGQGSTEAFF
V gene: TRBV18; J gene: TRBJ2-1; CDR3 protein: CASSPQKGTYNEQFF
V gene: TRBV19; J gene: TRBJ1-3; CDR3 protein: CASSRGGSSGNTIYF
V gene: TRBV20-1; J gene: TRBJ2-7; CDR3 protein: CSARQGGRVNSYEQYF
V gene: TRBV7-8; J gene: TRBJ2-3; CDR3 protein: CASSLVGTGRRTDTQYF
V gene: TRBV7-2; J gene: TRBJ1-2; CDR3 protein: CASRYPGQGDYGYTF
V gene: TRBV20-1; J gene: TRBJ2-1; CDR3 protein: CSASSGDSYNEQFF
V gene: TRBV3-1; J gene: TRBJ1-1; CDR3 protein: CASSQARVTEAFF
V gene: TRBV7-9; J gene: TRBJ2-1; CDR3 protein: CASSPPAGWREQFF
V gene: TRBV28; J gene: TRBJ1-2; CDR3 protein: CCAGGVNYGYTF
V gene: TRBV20-1; J gene: TRBJ2-3; CDR3 protein: CRVEGAGAGGDTQYF
V gene: TRBV7-9; J gene: TRBJ2-5; CDR3 protein: CASSEGTGEETQYF
V gene: TRBV6-2/TRBV6-3; J gene: TRBJ2-3; CDR3 protein: CATTAASEDTQYF
V gene: TRBV30; J gene: TRBJ2-7; CDR3 protein: CAWSTTMGEQYF
V gene: TRBV7-3; J gene: TRBJ2-3; CDR3 protein: CASSFSAGGQKDTQYF
V gene: TRBV12-3/TRBV12-4; J gene: TRBJ2-4; CDR3 protein: CASCPGTGTKNIQYF
V gene: TRBV7-2; J gene: TRBJ1-6; CDR3 protein: CASSETVTGVPLHF
V gene: TRBV13; J gene: TRBJ2-3; CDR3 protein: CASSLNGPEYF
V gene: TRBV12-3/TRBV12-4; J gene: TRBJ1-1; CDR3 protein: CASRLGTGDEAFF
V gene: TRBV7-2; J gene: TRBJ2-1; CDR3 protein: CASSSPTGVDNEQFF
V gene: TRBV5-5; J gene: TRBJ2-1; CDR3 protein: CASSPWASGGEQFF
V gene: TRBV12-3/TRBV12-4; J gene: TRBJ1-2; CDR3 protein: CASSFGPGYGYTF
V gene: TRBV10-2; J gene: TRBJ2-2; CDR3 protein: CASSESGPNTGELFF
V gene: TRBV5-1; J gene: TRBJ2-7; CDR3 protein: CASSGTGTGPREQYF
V gene: TRBV7-2; J gene: TRBJ1-5; CDR3 protein: CASSVSRNQPQHF
V gene: TRBV5-1; J gene: TRBJ2-7; CDR3 protein: CASSLGDTGNEQYF
V gene: TRBV11-3; J gene: TRBJ2-3; CDR3 protein: CASSLGRAADTQYF
V gene: TRBV6-5; J gene: TRBJ2-2; CDR3 protein: CASSYANTGELFF
V gene: TRBV7-2; J gene: TRBJ2-1; CDR3 protein: CASRHTGLYNEQFF
V gene: TRBV4-1; J gene: TRBJ1-2; CDR3 protein: CASSRMGDGYTF
V gene: TRBV5-1; J gene: TRBJ2-1; CDR3 protein: CASSVPNNGQFF
V gene: TRBV27; J gene: TRBJ2-1; CDR3 protein: CASSPRLAAGVYNEQFF